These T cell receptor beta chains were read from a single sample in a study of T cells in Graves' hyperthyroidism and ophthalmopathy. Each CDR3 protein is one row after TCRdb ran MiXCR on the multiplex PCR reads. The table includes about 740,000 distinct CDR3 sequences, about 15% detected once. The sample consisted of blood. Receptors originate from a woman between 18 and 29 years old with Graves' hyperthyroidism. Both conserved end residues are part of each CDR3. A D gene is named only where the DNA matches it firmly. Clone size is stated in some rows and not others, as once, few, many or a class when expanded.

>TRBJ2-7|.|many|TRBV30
CAWSRQYEQYF
TGTGCCTGGAGTAGACAGTACGAGCAGTACTTC
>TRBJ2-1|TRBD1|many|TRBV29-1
CSVRAADRVLYNEQFF
TGCAGCGTTCGAGCGGCTGACAGGGTGCTCTACAATGAGCAGTTCTTC
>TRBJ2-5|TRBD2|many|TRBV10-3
CAISESSGGETQYF
TGTGCCATCAGTGAATCTAGCGGGGGGGAAACCCAGTACTTC
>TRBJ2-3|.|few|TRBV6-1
CASSEALDHPIDTQYF
TGTGCCAGCAGTGAAGCGCTTGACCACCCGATAGATACGCAGTATTTT
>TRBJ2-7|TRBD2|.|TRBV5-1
CASSLLAGPPEQYF
TGCGCCAGCAGCTTGCTAGCGGGTCCTCCAGAACAGTACTTC
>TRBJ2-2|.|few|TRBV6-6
CASSYLPAGRTGELFF
TGTGCCAGCAGTTACCTCCCGGCGGGCCGGACCGGGGAGCTGTTTTTT
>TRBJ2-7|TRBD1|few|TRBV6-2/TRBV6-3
CASPTGQPFYEQYF
TGTGCCAGTCCAACGGGACAGCCGTTCTACGAGCAGTACTTC
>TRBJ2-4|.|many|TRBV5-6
CASTRSGGENIQYF
TGTGCCAGCACCCGCTCCGGTGGGGAAAACATTCAGTACTTC
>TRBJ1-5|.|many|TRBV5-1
CASSVNQPQHF
TGCGCCAGCAGCGTCAATCAGCCCCAGCATTTT
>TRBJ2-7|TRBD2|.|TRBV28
CASNPSAGGSPEQYF
TGTGCCAGCAACCCTAGCGCGGGAGGGTCGCCCGAGCAGTACTTC
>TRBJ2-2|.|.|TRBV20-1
CSARGRTSGELFF
TGCAGTGCTAGAGGGCGAACCTCCGGGGAGCTGTTTTTT
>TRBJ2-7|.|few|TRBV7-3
CASSLKAGERYEQYF
TGTGCCAGCAGCTTAAAAGCAGGGGAAAGGTACGAGCAGTACTTC
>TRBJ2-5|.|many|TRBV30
CAWGPGHSQTQYF
TGTGCCTGGGGGCCGGGACATTCTCAGACCCAGTACTTC
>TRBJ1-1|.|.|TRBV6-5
CASSYSLLGTHTEAFF
TGTGCCAGCAGTTACTCGCTGCTAGGGACCCACACTGAAGCTTTCTTT
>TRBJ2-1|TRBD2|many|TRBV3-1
CASEIAGAYNEQFF
TGTGCCAGCGAGATAGCGGGAGCGTACAATGAGCAGTTCTTC
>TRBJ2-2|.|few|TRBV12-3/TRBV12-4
CATPGSTGELFF
TGTGCCACCCCCGGGTCCACCGGGGAGCTGTTTTTT
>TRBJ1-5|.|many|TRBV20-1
CSAHSPYSNQPQHF
TGCAGTGCCCACAGCCCGTATAGCAATCAGCCCCAGCATTTT
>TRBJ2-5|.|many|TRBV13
CASSPQRETQYF
TGTGCCAGCAGCCCACAACGGGAGACCCAGTACTTC
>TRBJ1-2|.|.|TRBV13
CASSLGGWKNYGYTF
TGTGCCAGCAGCTTAGGGGGCTGGAAAAACTATGGCTACACCTTC
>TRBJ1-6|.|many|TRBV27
CASSFDSANSPLHF
TGTGCCAGCAGTTTCGACAGCGCAAATTCACCCCTCCACTTT
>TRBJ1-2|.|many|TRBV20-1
CSAIIPGYYGYTF
TGCAGTGCTATAATTCCGGGATACTATGGCTACACCTTC
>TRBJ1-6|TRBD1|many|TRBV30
CAWSARDRDNSPLHF
TGTGCCTGGAGTGCTCGGGACAGAGATAATTCACCCCTCCACTTT
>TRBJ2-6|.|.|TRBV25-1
CASRETGATNVLTF
TGTGCCAGCAGGGAAACGGGTGCGACCAACGTCCTGACTTTC
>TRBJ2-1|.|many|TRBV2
CASRPGRSYNEQFF
TGTGCCAGCAGGCCGGGGAGGTCCTACAATGAGCAGTTCTTC
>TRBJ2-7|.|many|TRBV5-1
CASSFDRSYEQYF
TGTGCCAGCAGCTTCGACAGGTCCTACGAGCAGTACTTC
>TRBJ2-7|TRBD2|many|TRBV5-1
CASSLVLAGENEQYF
TGCGCCAGCAGCTTGGTGCTAGCGGGAGAGAACGAGCAGTACTTC
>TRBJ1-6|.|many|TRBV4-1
CASSQGSGSLHF
TGCGCCAGCAGCCAAGGAAGTGGGTCCCTCCACTTT